This T cell receptor (beta chain) was sequenced in a study of cytomegalovirus exposure and HLA in healthy donors. Study as a whole: An early data release held some 85 million unique TCRs from HLA-typed donors. Study results and caveats: Reports credit the classifier with highly specific, highly sensitive diagnosis of cytomegalovirus status. CMV serostatus was the only immune exposure information that was available. For presence/absence analyses, sequencing depth was assumed to be roughly uniform across donors.

Note on this clone: As yet, its antigen is unknown.

60 Vbeta and 13 Jbeta primers were used in PCR. Assay: immunoSEQ multiplex PCR; the TCRdb copy retains only in-frame clones and omits some. The data hold 150,000 to 200,000 clones, with roughly 71% observed a single time. Germline V gives CDR1 SNHLY, CDR2 FYNNEI. CDR3 length: 15 residues. Trimming removed 8 bases from V and 5 bases from J; junction bases left unmatched: 8. The receptor was derived from a woman aged 45 to 65 in good health and CMV-seropositive. The chain combines TRBV2 with TRBJ1-6, with TRBD1 identical over 8 bases. The sample consisted of PBMCs. The CDR3 here is CASGIQGADNSPLHF. The DNA of the CDR3 is TGTGCCAGCGGCATCCAGGGGGCCGATAATTCACCCCTCCACTTT. The full variable domain, in which reference TRBV2 and TRBJ1-6 provide the parts outside the CDR3, is EPEVTQTPSHQVTQMGQEVILRCVPISNHLYFYWYRQILGQKVEFLVSFYNNEISEKSEIFDDQFSVERPDGSNFTLKIRSTKLEDSAMYFCASGIQGADNSPLHFGNGTRLTVT.